This TCR beta chain was observed in a study of T cell responses to AZD1222 COVID-19 vaccine. The protocol was immunoSEQ multiplex PCR, while the TCRdb copy is restricted to in-frame clones and leaves out a portion. The top ten hold roughly 20% of the sample, which has approximately 76,000 clones, around 88% seen once. Study outcomes and limitations: Rises in breadth and depth of Spike-specific TCRs came after two AZD1222 doses. Clonal diversity may have been underestimated, and the donors were mostly white British, with more females than males.

Note on this clone: Antigen specificity is unknown.

V was shortened by 5 bases and J by 0 bases, with 11 bases between the two germline ends. The germline gives CDR1 LNHDA, CDR2 SQIVND (reference sequence). The CDR3 consists of 15 residues. The sequences come from peripheral blood, collected on day 0 of AZD1222 vaccination. V gene TRBV19 combines with J gene TRBJ1-3; D not resolved. The clonotype was recovered from an adult in good health. The CDR3 DNA sequence: TGTGCCAGTAGTCAACCGGGAATCTCTGGAAACACCATATATTTT. Encoded protein: CASSQPGISGNTIYF.